This entry lists 19 T cell receptor beta chains sequenced from one sample in a study of control samples from healthy donors and cancer patients (TCRdb year 2020). The library was produced with the immunoSEQ multiplex PCR assay. The immuneACCESS repertoire file appears here via TCRdb, limited to in-frame rearrangements. These files lack a portion of the clones; in checked studies, under half of the deficit traces to unresolved V genes, and the cause of the others is not known. This sample is represented by over 80,000 clones; roughly 83% of them were singletons. The leading ten clones occupy roughly a tenth of the sample. Sequencing was carried out using blood. The source of these receptors is a woman in her twenties or thirties in good health.

The chain has TRBV10-2 and TRBJ1-5; no firm D call. The CDR3 consists of 12 residues. Trimming removed 3 bases from V and 4 bases from J, with 4 bases in between. Germline V gives CDR1 WSHSY, CDR2 SAAADI. CDR3: CASSDRNQPQHF. The DNA of the CDR3 is TGCGCCAGCAGTGATAGGAATCAGCCCCAGCATTTT.

The J gene is TRBJ1-1, the V gene TRBV3-1 (or the pseudogene TRBV3-2); 7 nucleotides align to TRBD1. Germline trimming cut 3 bases from V and 1 base from J; bases unmatched to any gene: 5. The CDR3 runs to 15 residues. From germline, CDR1 is LGHDT and CDR2 YNNKEL (reference sequence). The CDR3 DNA follows: TGTGCCAGCAGCCAGAGGAGACAGGGGAACACTGAAGCTTTCTTT. This codes for CASSQRRQGNTEAFF.

This clone was observed a handful of times. The V and J genes are TRBV25-1 and TRBJ1-4; a weak D match, TRBD1 (6 bases). CDR1 and CDR2 (germline): MGHDK, SYGVNS. This CDR3 has 15 amino acids. With 0 bases removed from V and 7 bases from J, the gap between germline ends came to 12 bases. The CDR3 region has the DNA TGTGCCAGCAGTGAATATTGGGGGCTGCTTGAAAAACTGTTTTTT. Translated, it gives CASSEYWGLLEKLFF.

V and J are TRBV5-1 and TRBJ2-1, with D perhaps assigned TRBD1 or TRBD2 (7 bases each). This CDR3 comprises 16 residues. The ends were cut back, 0 bases at V and 5 bases at J, with 15 bases in the middle. Germline values: CDR1 SGHRS, CDR2 YFSETQ. The CDR3 DNA reads as TGCGCCAGCAGCTTGGATCAGGGGGGGTTCCACAATGAGCAGTTCTTC. Residues: CASSLDQGGFHNEQFF. Supplemented by reference TRBV5-1 and TRBJ2-1, the full variable domain reads KAGVTQTPRYLIKTRGQQVTLSCSPISGHRSVSWYQQTPGQGLQFLFEYFSETQRNKGNFPGRFSGRQFSNSRSEMNVSTLELGDSALYLCASSLDQGGFHNEQFFGPGTRLTVL.

The rearrangement uses TRBV7-2 and TRBJ2-7; D gene ambiguous. The CDR3 has 11 amino acids. Trimming cost V 1 base and J 4 bases, with 2 bases left between them. CDR1 is SGHTA and CDR2 is FQGNSA in the germline V gene. CDR3 sequence (DNA): TGTGCCAGCAGCTTAGTTTACGAGCAGTACTTC. It translates to CASSLVYEQYF.

The genes are TRBV9 and TRBJ2-5; no firm D call. Trimming cost V 4 bases and J 5 bases, with 21 bases left between them. Germline CDR1 is SGDLS and CDR2 is YYNGEE. CDR3 size: 16 residues. CDR3 sequence: CASSPRFSSFGETQYF. In DNA form, the CDR3 reads TGTGCCAGCAGCCCCCGATTTAGTTCTTTCGGGGAGACCCAGTACTTC.

The chain combines TRBV5-1 with TRBJ1-4; 9 nucleotides align to TRBD1. The CDR3 is made up of 13 amino acids. The trim removed 3 bases at V and 14 bases at J, leaving 8 bases unmatched. Germline values: CDR1 SGHRS, CDR2 YFSETQ. The CDR3 nucleotides are TGCGCCAGCAGCTCCTCCGGGACAGGGCCTCTGTTTTTT. Protein product: CASSSSGTGPLFF.

This chain links TRBV7-3 with TRBJ2-3; TRBD2 agrees at 10 bases. Trimming cost V 4 bases and J 3 bases; bases outside gene matches: 4. This CDR3 comprises 15 residues. Germline CDR1 reads SGHTA; CDR2 reads FQGTGA. The CDR3: CASSSTSGVTDTQYF. In DNA form, the CDR3 reads TGTGCCAGCAGCTCCACTAGCGGGGTAACAGATACGCAGTATTTT.

The chain links TRBV7-3 to TRBJ2-3; D gene unclear. Trimming stripped 2 bases from V and 1 base from J, with 4 bases between. Germline-derived CDR1 and CDR2 are SGHTA and FQGTGA. The CDR3 extends over 13 amino acids. CDR3 region: CASSLLGTDTQYF. The CDR3 DNA reads TGTGCCAGCAGCTTATTAGGCACAGATACGCAGTATTTT.

The chain joins TRBV27 to TRBJ2-7; 8 bases fit TRBD2. CDR1 MNHEY and CDR2 SMNVEV come from the germline V gene (reference sequence). This CDR3 has 14 amino acids. V shed 10 bases, J shed 7 bases, and the junction held 15 bases outside the gene matches. CDR3 in DNA: TGTGCCACCATTAGCGGGGCAAACAGTGGTGAGCAGTACTTC. Translating it yields CATISGANSGEQYF.

This clone was found once. The V gene is TRBV4-1, the J gene TRBJ2-1, with TRBD1 identical over 10 bases. Germline values: CDR1 MGHRA, CDR2 YSYEKL. The CDR3 is 15 amino acids. Trimming cost V 4 bases and J 5 bases; bases outside gene matches: 5. This CDR3 is CASSRRTGGDNEQFF. CDR3 bases: TGCGCCAGCAGCCGGAGGACAGGGGGAGACAATGAGCAGTTCTTC.

This clone has just a few counts. The chain combines TRBV11-2 with TRBJ1-1, with D uncertain. Germline V CDR1 and CDR2: SGHAT, FQNNGV. V was trimmed by 3 bases and J by 4 bases, leaving 12 bases between them. The CDR3 consists of 14 residues. DNA for the CDR3: TGTGCCAGCAGCTTGAACCGGGATAGCACTGAAGCTTTCTTT. It codes for CASSLNRDSTEAFF.

The rearrangement uses TRBV5-4 and TRBJ2-1; 8 bases fit TRBD2. This CDR3 spans 16 amino acids. Germline V lookup: CDR1 SGHNT, CDR2 YYREEE (reference sequence). The junction had 11 bases not matched to a gene; V was cut back by 2 bases and J by 7 bases. CDR3 loop: CASSLSTPGLGNEQFF. The CDR3 region has the DNA TGTGCCAGCAGCTTATCGACCCCGGGACTAGGTAATGAGCAGTTCTTC.

The V and J genes are TRBV15 and TRBJ1-6; 8 bases match TRBD1. The CDR3 has 16 residues. Trimming took 7 bases from V and 7 from J; bases not matched to a gene: 12. Germline-derived CDR1 and CDR2 are LNHNV and YYDKDF (reference sequence). The CDR3 sequence is CATTWGGRQGNSPLHF. The CDR3 DNA sequence: TGTGCCACCACGTGGGGGGGGAGACAGGGGAATTCACCCCTCCACTTT.

The V and J genes are TRBV2 and TRBJ1-4; possibly TRBD1 for D (6 bases). The CDR3 is 13 amino acids. Germline CDR1 and CDR2: SNHLY and FYNNEI. V was pared by 4 bases and J by 6 bases, with 9 bases between. CDR3 region: CASSGGRHEKLFF. For the CDR3, the DNA is TGTGCCAGCAGTGGGGGGCGCCATGAAAAACTGTTTTTT.

The genes are TRBV5-1 and TRBJ2-5; tentative D call: TRBD1 (5 bases). Trimming shortened V by 0 bases and J by 0 bases, and 9 bases separated the two germline ends. Germline V gives CDR1 SGHRS, CDR2 YFSETQ. The CDR3 is 15 amino acids. In nucleotides, the CDR3 is TGCGCCAGCAGCTTGGGTTTGACAGACCAAGAGACCCAGTACTTC. This codes for CASSLGLTDQETQYF.

J is TRBJ2-3 and V is TRBV7-3; 8 bases align to TRBD1. CDR3 length: 13 residues. Germline values: CDR1 SGHTA, CDR2 FQGTGA. V shed 3 bases, J shed 6 bases, and the junction held 2 bases outside the gene matches. This CDR3 reads CASSLNRGDTQYF. CDR3 coding DNA: TGTGCCAGCAGCTTGAACAGGGGGGATACGCAGTATTTT.

About this clone itself: Other DNA sequences within the sample encode an identical CDR3. V usage is TRBV4-3 and J usage is TRBJ2-7, with D possibly being TRBD1 (6 bases). Germline CDR1 LGHNA, CDR2 YSLEER. The CDR3 contains 15 residues. Trimming took off 3 bases at V and 0 bases at J, with 12 bases between the two ends. The CDR3 here is CASSQDRGSSYEQYF. The CDR3 coding sequence is TGCGCCAGCAGCCAGGATAGGGGGAGCTCCTACGAGCAGTACTTC.

The V gene is TRBV9, the J gene TRBJ1-6; 8 bases match TRBD1. CDR3 length: 16 residues. Germline CDR1 and CDR2: SGDLS and YYNGEE. The J segment lost 9 bases and the V segment lost 4 bases, leaving 12 bases of the junction unmatched. DNA for the CDR3: TGTGCCAGCAGCCCCCGCCCAGGACAGGGTGGTTCACCCCTCCACTTT. Translation: CASSPRPGQGGSPLHF.